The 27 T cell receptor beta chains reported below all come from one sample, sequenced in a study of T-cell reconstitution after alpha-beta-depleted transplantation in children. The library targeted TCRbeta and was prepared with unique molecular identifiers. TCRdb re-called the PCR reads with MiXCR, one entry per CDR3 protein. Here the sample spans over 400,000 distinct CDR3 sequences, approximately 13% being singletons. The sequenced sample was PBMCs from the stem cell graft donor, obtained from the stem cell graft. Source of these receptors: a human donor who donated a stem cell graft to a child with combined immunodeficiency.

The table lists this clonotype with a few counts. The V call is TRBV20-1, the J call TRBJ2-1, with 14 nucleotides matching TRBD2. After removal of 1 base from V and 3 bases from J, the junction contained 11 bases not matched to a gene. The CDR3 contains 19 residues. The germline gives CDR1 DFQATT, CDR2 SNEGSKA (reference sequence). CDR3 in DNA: TGCAGTGCTAGAGGGGGACTAGCGGGAGCTGCGGTGCTCTACAATGAGCAGTTCTTC. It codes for CSARGGLAGAAVLYNEQFF.

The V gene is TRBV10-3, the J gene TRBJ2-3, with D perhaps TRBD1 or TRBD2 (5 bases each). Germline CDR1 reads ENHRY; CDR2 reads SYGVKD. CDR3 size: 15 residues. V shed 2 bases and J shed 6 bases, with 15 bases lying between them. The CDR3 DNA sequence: TGTGCCATCAGTGAGGGGGACCCGAGGATCGATACGCAGTATTTT. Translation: CAISEGDPRIDTQYF.

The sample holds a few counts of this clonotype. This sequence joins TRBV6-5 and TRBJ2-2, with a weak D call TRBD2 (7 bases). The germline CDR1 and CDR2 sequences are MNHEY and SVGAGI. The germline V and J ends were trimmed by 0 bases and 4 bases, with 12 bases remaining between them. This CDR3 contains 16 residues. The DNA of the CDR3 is TGTGCCAGCAGTTACTCGGGGGCGGGGGTCACCGGGGAGCTGTTTTTT. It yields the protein CASSYSGAGVTGELFF.

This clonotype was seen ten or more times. The CDR3 coding sequence is TGCAGTGCAAGGACTAGCGGGAGGTTCACGGATGAGCAGTTCTTC. It codes for CSARTSGRFTDEQFF. The genes are TRBV20-1 and TRBJ2-1, with 14 bases fitting TRBD2. V shed 6 bases, J shed 8 bases, and the junction held 9 bases outside the gene matches. CDR1 and CDR2 (germline): DFQATT, SNEGSKA (reference sequence). The CDR3 loop spans 15 amino acids.

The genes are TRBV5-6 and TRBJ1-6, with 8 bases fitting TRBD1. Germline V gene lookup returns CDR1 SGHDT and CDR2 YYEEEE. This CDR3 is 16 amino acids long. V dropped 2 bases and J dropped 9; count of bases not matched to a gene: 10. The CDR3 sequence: CASSFLAGGMGSPLHF. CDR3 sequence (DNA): TGTGCCAGCAGCTTCTTGGCAGGGGGCATGGGTTCACCCCTCCACTTT.

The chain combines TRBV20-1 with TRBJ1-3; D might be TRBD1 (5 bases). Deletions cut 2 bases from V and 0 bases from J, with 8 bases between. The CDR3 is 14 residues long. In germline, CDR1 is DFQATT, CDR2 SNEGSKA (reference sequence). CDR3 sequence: CSARPDSSGNTIYF. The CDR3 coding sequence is TGCAGTGCTAGACCCGACAGCTCTGGAAACACCATATATTTT.

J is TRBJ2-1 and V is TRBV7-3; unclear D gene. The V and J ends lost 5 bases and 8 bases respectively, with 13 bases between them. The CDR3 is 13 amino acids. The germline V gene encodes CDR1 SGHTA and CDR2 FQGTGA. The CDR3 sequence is CASSPKKAHEQFF. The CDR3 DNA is TGTGCCAGCAGCCCGAAGAAGGCCCATGAGCAGTTCTTC. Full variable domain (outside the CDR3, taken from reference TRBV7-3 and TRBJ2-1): GAGVSQTPSNKVTEKGKYVELRCDPISGHTALYWYRQSLGQGPEFLIYFQGTGAADDSGLPNDRFFAVRPEGSVSTLKIQRTERGDSAVYLCASSPKKAHEQFFGPGTRLTVL.

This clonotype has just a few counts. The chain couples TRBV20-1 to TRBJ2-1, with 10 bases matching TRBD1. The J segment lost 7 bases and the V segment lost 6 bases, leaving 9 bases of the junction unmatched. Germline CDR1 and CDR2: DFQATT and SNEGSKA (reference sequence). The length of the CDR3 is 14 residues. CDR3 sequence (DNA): TGCAGTGCCGCAAGACAGGGGGCTTGGAATGAGCAGTTCTTC. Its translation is CSAARQGAWNEQFF.

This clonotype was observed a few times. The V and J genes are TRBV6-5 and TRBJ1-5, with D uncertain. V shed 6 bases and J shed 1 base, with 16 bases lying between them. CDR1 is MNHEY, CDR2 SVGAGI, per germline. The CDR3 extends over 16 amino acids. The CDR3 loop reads CASRYLAAASNQPQHF. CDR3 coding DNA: TGTGCCAGCAGGTACCTTGCGGCAGCCAGCAATCAGCCCCAGCATTTT.

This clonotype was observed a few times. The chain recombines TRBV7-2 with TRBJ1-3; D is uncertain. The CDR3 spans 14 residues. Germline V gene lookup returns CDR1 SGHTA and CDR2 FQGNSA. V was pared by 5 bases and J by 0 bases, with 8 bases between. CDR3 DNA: TGTGCCAGCAGCAGTGACCCCTCTGGAAACACCATATATTTT. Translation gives CASSSDPSGNTIYF.

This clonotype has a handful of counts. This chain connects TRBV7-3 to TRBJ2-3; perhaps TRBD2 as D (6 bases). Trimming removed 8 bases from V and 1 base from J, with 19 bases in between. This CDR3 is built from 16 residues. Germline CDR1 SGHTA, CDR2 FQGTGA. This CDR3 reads CASGGASELGTDTQYF. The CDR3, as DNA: TGTGCCAGCGGAGGGGCTAGCGAGCTTGGCACAGATACGCAGTATTTT.

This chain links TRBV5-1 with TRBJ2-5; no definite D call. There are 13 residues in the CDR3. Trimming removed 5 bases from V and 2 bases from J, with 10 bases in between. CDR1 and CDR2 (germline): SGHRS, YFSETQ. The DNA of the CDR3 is TGCGCCAGCAGGGGCTATACTCAAGAGACCCAGTACTTC. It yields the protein CASRGYTQETQYF.

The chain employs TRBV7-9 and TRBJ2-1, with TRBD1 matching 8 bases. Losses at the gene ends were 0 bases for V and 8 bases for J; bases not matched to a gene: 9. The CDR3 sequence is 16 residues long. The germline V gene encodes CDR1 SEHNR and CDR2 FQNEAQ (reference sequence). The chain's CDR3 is CASSLAPGQGLDEQFF. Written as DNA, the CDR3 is TGTGCCAGCAGCTTAGCCCCTGGACAGGGTTTGGATGAGCAGTTCTTC. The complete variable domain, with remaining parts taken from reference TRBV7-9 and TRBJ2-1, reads DTGVSQNPRHKITKRGQNVTFRCDPISEHNRLYWYRQTLGQGPEFLTYFQNEAQLEKSRLLSDRFSAERPKGSFSTLEIQRTEQGDSAMYLCASSLAPGQGLDEQFFGPGTRLTVL.

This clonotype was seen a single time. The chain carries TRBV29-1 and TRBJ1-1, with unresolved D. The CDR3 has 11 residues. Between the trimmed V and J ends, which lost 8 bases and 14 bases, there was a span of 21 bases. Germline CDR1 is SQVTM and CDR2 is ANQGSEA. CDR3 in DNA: TGCAGCTTAAAACAATCCTCCGTGGTGTTCTTT. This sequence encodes CSLKQSSVVFF.

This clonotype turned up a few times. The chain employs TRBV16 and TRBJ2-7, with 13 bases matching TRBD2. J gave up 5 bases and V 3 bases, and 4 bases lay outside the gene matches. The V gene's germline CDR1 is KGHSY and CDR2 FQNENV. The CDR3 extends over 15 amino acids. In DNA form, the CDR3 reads TGTGCCAGCAGCCACACTAGCGGGAGGGCCAACGAGCAGTACTTC. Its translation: CASSHTSGRANEQYF.

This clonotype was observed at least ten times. The CDR3 region has the DNA TGTGCCAGCAGTTTAGAATATGAGCAGTTCTTC. Protein product: CASSLEYEQFF. The chain joins TRBV12-3 or TRBV12-4 to TRBJ2-1; D is unresolved. The CDR3 totals 11 residues. The germline V and J ends were trimmed by 1 base and 8 bases, with 3 bases remaining between them.

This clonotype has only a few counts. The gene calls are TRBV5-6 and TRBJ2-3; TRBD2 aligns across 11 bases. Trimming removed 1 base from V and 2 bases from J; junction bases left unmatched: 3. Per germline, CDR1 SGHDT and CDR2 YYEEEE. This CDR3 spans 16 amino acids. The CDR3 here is CASSLNSGGATDTQYF. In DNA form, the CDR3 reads TGTGCCAGCAGCTTGAATAGCGGGGGGGCCACAGATACGCAGTATTTT.

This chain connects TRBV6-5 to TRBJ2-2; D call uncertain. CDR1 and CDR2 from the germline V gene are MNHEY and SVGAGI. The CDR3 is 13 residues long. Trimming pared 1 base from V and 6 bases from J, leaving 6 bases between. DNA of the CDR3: TGTGCCAGCAGTTACTTTCCGGCCGGGGAGCTGTTTTTT. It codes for CASSYFPAGELFF.

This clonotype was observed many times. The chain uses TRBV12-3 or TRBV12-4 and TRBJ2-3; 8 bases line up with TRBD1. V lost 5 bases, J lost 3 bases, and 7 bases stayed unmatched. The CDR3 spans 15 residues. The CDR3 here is CASSPGQGVTDTQYF. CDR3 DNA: TGTGCCAGCAGTCCCGGACAGGGCGTAACAGATACGCAGTATTTT.

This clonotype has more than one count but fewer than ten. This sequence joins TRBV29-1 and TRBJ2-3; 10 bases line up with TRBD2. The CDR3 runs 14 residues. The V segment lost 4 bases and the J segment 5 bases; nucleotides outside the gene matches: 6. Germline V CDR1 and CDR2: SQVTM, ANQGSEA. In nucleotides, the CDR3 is TGCAGCGTTGTGGGACTAGCGATGGGAGATACGCAGTATTTT. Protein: CSVVGLAMGDTQYF.

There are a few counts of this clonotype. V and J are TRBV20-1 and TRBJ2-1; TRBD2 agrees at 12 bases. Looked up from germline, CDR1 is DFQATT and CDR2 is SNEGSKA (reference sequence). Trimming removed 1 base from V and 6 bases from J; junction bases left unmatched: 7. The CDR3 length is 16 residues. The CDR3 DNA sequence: TGCAGTGCTAGAGGGCTACTAGCGGGAGGCTCCAATGAGCAGTTCTTC. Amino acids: CSARGLLAGGSNEQFF.

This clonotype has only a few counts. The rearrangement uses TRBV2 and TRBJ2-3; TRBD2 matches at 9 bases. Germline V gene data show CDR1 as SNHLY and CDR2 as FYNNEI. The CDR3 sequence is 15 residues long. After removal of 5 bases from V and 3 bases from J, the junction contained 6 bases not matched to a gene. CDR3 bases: TGTGCCAGCAGTACCATAGCGGGGGAGACAGATACGCAGTATTTT. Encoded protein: CASSTIAGETDTQYF.

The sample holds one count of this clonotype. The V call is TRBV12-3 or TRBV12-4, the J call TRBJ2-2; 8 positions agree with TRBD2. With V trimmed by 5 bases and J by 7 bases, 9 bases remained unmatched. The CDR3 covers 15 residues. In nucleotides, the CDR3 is TGTGCCAGCAGTCCCAGCGGGGGACAAAACGGGGAGCTGTTTTTT. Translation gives CASSPSGGQNGELFF.

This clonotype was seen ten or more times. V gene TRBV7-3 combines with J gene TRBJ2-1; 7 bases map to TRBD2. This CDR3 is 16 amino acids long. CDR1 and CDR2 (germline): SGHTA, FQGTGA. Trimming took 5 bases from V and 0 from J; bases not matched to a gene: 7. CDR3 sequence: CASSRTSGSSYNEQFF. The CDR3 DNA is TGTGCCAGCAGCAGGACTAGTGGGAGCTCCTACAATGAGCAGTTCTTC.

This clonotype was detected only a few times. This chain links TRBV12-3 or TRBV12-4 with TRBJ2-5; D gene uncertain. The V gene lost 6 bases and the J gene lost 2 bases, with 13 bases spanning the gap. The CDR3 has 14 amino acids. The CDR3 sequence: CASSSLLKQETQYF. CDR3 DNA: TGTGCCAGCAGCTCGTTGCTGAAGCAAGAGACCCAGTACTTC.

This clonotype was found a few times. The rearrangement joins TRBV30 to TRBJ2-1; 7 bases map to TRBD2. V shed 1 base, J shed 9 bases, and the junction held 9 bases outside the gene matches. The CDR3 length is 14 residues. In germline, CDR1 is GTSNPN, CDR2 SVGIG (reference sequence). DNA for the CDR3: TGTGCCTGGAGTGGGGGGAGGGTTCAGGGTGAGCAGTTCTTC. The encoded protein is CAWSGGRVQGEQFF.

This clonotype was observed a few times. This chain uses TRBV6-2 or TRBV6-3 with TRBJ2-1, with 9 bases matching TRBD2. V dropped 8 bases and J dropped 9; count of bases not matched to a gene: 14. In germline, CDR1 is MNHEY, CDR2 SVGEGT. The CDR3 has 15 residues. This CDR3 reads CASGAVSGRVGEQFF. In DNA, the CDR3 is TGTGCCAGCGGGGCCGTTAGCGGGAGAGTTGGTGAGCAGTTCTTC.